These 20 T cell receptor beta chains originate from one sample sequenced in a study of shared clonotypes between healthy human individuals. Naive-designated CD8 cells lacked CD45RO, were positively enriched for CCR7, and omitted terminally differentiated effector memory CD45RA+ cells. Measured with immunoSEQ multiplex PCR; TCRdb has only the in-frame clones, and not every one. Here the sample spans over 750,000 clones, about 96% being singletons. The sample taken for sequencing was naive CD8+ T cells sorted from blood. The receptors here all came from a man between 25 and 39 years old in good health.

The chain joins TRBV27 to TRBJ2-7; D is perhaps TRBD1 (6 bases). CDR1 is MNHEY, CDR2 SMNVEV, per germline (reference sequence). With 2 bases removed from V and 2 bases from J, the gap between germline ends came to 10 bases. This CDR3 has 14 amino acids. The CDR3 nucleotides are TGTGCCAGCAGTTTAATCTCAGGGGCCTACGAGCAGTACTTC. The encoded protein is CASSLISGAYEQYF.

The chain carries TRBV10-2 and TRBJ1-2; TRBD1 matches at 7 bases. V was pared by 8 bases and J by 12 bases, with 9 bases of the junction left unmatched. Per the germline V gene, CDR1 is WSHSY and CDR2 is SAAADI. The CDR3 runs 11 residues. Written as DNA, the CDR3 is TGCGCCAGCCTAGCGGACAGGACCCACACCTTC. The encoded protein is CASLADRTHTF.

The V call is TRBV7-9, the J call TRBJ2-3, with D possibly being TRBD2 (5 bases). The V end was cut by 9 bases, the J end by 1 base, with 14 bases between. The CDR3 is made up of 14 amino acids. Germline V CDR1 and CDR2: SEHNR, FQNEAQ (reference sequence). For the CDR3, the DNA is TGTGCCAGTAGTCCCCCAGCGGGCACAGATACGCAGTATTTT. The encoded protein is CASSPPAGTDTQYF.

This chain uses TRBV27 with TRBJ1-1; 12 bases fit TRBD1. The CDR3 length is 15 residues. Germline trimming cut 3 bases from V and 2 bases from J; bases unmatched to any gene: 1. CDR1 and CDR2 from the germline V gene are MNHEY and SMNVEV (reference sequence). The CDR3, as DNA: TGTGCCAGCAGTTTTGGGACAGGGGGCAACACTGAAGCTTTCTTT. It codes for CASSFGTGGNTEAFF.

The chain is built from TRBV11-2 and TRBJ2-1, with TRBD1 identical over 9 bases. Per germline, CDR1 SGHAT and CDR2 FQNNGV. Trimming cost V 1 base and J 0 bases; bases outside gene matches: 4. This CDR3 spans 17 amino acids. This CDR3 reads CASSLAGQGPSYNEQFF. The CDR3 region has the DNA TGTGCCAGCAGCTTAGCGGGACAGGGTCCCTCCTACAATGAGCAGTTCTTC.

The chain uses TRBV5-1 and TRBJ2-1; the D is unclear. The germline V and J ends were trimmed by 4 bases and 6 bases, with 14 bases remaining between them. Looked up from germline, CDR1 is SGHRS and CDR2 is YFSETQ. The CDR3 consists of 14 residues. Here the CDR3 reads CASSHENYRNEQFF. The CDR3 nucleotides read TGCGCCAGCAGCCACGAAAACTACCGCAATGAGCAGTTCTTC.

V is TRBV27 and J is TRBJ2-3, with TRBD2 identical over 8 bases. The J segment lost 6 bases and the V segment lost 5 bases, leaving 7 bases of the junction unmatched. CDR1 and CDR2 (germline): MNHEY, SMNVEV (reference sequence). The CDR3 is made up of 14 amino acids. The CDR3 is CASSHQTSVDTQYF. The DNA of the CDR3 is TGTGCCAGCAGTCACCAGACTAGCGTGGATACGCAGTATTTT.

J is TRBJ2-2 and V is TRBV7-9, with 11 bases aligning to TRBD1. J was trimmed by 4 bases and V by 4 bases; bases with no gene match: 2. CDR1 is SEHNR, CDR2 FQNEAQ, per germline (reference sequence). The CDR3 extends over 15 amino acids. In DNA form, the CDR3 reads TGTGCCAGCAGCTCGGGACAGGGGGTCACCGGGGAGCTGTTTTTT. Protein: CASSSGQGVTGELFF.

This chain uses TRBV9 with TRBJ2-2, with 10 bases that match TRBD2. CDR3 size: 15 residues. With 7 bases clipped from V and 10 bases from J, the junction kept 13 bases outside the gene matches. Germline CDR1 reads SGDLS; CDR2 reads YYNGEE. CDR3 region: CASVPGLASVEELFF. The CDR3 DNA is TGTGCCAGCGTTCCGGGACTAGCGAGTGTGGAGGAGCTGTTTTTT. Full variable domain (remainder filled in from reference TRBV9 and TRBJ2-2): DSGVTQTPKHLITATGQRVTLRCSPRSGDLSVYWYQQSLDQGLQFLIQYYNGEERAKGNILERFSAQQFPDLHSELNLSSLELGDSALYFCASVPGLASVEELFFGEGSRLTVL.

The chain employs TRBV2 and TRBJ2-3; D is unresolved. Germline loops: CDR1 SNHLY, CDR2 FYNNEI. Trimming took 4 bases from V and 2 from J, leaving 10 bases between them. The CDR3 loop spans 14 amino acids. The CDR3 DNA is TGTGCCAGCAGTGTGTTACACTTCACAGATACGCAGTATTTT. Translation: CASSVLHFTDTQYF. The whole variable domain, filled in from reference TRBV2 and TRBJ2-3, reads EPEVTQTPSHQVTQMGQEVILRCVPISNHLYFYWYRQILGQKVEFLVSFYNNEISEKSEIFDDQFSVERPDGSNFTLKIRSTKLEDSAMYFCASSVLHFTDTQYFGPGTRLTVL.

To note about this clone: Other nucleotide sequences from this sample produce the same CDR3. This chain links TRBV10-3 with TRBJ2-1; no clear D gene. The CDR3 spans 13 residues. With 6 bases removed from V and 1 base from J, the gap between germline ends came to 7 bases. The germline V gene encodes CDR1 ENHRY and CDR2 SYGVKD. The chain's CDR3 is CAIRGPSYNEQFF. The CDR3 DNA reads TGTGCCATCAGGGGCCCGTCCTACAATGAGCAGTTCTTC.

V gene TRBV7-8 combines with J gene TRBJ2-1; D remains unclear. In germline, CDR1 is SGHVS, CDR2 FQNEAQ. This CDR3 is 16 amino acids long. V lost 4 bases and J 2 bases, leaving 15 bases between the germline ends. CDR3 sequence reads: CASSSPRSSPYNEQFF. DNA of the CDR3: TGTGCCAGCAGCTCGCCCCGGAGTTCCCCCTACAATGAGCAGTTCTTC.

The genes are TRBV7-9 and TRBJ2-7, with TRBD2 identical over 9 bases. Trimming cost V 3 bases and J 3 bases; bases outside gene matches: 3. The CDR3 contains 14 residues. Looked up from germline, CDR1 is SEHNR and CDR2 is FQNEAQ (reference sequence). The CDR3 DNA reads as TGTGCCAGCAGCTTGACTAGCGGACACTACGAGCAGTACTTC. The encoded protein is CASSLTSGHYEQYF.

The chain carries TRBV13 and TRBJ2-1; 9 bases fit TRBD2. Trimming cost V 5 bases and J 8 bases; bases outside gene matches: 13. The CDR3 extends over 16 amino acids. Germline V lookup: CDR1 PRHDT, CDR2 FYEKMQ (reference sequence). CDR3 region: CASSAVAGEAGHEQFF. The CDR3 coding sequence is TGTGCCAGCAGCGCCGTAGCGGGAGAGGCGGGCCATGAGCAGTTCTTC.

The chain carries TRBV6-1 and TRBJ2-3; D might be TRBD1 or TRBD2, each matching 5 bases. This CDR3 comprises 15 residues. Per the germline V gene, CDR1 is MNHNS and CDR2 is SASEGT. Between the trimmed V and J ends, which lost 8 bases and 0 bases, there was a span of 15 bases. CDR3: CASQEGPYSTDTQYF. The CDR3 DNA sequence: TGTGCCAGCCAAGAGGGGCCCTACAGCACAGATACGCAGTATTTT.

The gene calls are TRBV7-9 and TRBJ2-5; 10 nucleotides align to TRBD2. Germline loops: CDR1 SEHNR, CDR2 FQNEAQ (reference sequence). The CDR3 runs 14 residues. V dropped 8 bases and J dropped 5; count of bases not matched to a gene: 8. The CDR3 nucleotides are TGTGCCAGCGGATCTAGCGGGAGCCGGGAGACCCAGTACTTC. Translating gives CASGSSGSRETQYF.

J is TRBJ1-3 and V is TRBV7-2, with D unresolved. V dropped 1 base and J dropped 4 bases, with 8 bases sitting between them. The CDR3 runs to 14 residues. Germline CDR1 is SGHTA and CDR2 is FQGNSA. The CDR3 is CASSLGRVGNTIYF. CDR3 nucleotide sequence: TGTGCCAGCAGCTTAGGAAGGGTCGGAAACACCATATATTTT.

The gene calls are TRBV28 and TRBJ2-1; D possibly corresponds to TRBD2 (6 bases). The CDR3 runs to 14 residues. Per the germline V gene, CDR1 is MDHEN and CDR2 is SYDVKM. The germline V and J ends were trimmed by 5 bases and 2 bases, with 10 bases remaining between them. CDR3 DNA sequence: TGTGCCAGCAGTAGGGGCGGGACCTACAATGAGCAGTTCTTC. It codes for CASSRGGTYNEQFF.

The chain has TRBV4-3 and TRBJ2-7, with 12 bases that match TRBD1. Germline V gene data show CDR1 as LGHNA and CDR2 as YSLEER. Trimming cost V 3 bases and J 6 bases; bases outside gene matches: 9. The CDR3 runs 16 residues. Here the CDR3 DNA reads TGCGCCAGCAGCCAGGGGGCCGGGACAGGGGGCTCCGAGCAGTACTTC. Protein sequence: CASSQGAGTGGSEQYF.

The CDR3 sequence is CASRYGGLLADQFF. The CDR3 coding sequence is TGCGCCAGCAGATACGGGGGCCTGTTGGCAGACCAGTTCTTC. The chain has TRBV5-1 and TRBJ2-1; D assignment may be TRBD1 or TRBD2 (6 bases each). The CDR3 length is 14 residues. The germline gives CDR1 SGHRS, CDR2 YFSETQ. Trimming took off 5 bases at V and 13 bases at J, with 22 bases between the two ends.